The 26 T cell receptor beta chains reported below all come from one sample, sequenced in a study of cytomegalovirus exposure and HLA in healthy donors. Method: immunoSEQ multiplex PCR; TCRdb's copy keeps in-frame clones and lacks some. This sample has 180,000 or so clones, with just under 90% found just once. Sequenced material: PBMCs. The receptors here all came from a woman aged 25 to 39 in good health and CMV-seronegative.

The chain recombines TRBV6-1 with TRBJ1-6, with 8 bases that match TRBD1. This CDR3 spans 16 amino acids. V lost 6 bases and J lost 5; bases outside the gene matches: 9. Germline-derived CDR1 and CDR2 are MNHNS and SASEGT. For the CDR3, the DNA is TGTGCCAGCAGAGAACCCGGACAGGGTAATAATTCACCCCTCCACTTT. This encodes CASREPGQGNNSPLHF.

The J gene is TRBJ1-5, the V gene TRBV6-5, with D perhaps matching TRBD1 (6 bases). Germline assignment: CDR1 MNHEY and CDR2 SVGAGI. V lost 4 bases, J lost 6 bases, and 13 bases lay in between. CDR3 length: 14 residues. The CDR3 DNA reads TGTGCCAGCAGTTCAAGGGGGGGTACTCAGCCCCAGCATTTT. This encodes CASSSRGGTQPQHF.

The V call is TRBV19, the J call TRBJ2-7; D may be TRBD2 (6 bases). The CDR3 length is 13 residues. V dropped 3 bases and J dropped 3 bases, with 9 bases sitting between them. The germline V gene encodes CDR1 LNHDA and CDR2 SQIVND (reference sequence). CDR3 sequence reads: CASSMFGGYEQYF. CDR3 nucleotides: TGTGCCAGTAGTATGTTCGGGGGCTACGAGCAGTACTTC.

This rearrangement joins TRBV13 to TRBJ2-1, with a possible D match to TRBD2 (5 bases). This CDR3 contains 13 residues. Germline V gives CDR1 PRHDT, CDR2 FYEKMQ (reference sequence). V lost 4 bases to trimming and J lost 8 bases, with 12 bases between them. CDR3 bases: TGTGCCAGCAGCTGGGAGCGTCCGGATGAGCAGTTCTTC. Translating gives CASSWERPDEQFF.

This clone showed up just once. The V gene is TRBV11-2, the J gene TRBJ2-3, with TRBD2 identical over 12 bases. This CDR3 region has 18 residues. Per germline, CDR1 SGHAT and CDR2 FQNNGV. Trimming at V came to 2 bases and at J to 1 base, leaving 7 bases not matched to a gene. CDR3 nucleotide sequence: TGTGCCAGCAGCTTATATCTAGCGGGGGGGCCGGGCACAGATACGCAGTATTTT. Residues: CASSLYLAGGPGTDTQYF.

The chain joins TRBV15 to TRBJ2-5, with D unresolved. Deletions cut 0 bases from V and 4 bases from J, with 9 bases between. The germline V gene has CDR1 LNHNV and CDR2 YYDKDF (reference sequence). The CDR3 spans 14 residues. Here the CDR3 DNA reads TGTGCCACCAGCAGAGATGTATTCCGAGAGACCCAGTACTTC. Translated: CATSRDVFRETQYF.

V usage is TRBV4-1 and J usage is TRBJ2-2; D unclear. This CDR3 has 17 amino acids. Trimming removed 3 bases from V and 3 bases from J, with 17 bases in between. CDR1 and CDR2 (germline): MGHRA, YSYEKL. CDR3 loop: CASSHILARSYTGELFF. Here the CDR3 DNA reads TGCGCCAGCAGCCATATTCTTGCTCGGAGTTACACCGGGGAGCTGTTTTTT.

The rearrangement links TRBV5-6 to TRBJ2-1, with 7 bases identical to TRBD1. The trim removed 3 bases at V and 12 bases at J, leaving 12 bases unmatched. There are 14 residues in the CDR3. Germline V CDR1 and CDR2: SGHDT, YYEEEE. CDR3 residues: CASSSFIRQGRQFF. As DNA, the CDR3 is TGTGCCAGCAGCTCATTTATTAGACAGGGTAGGCAGTTCTTC.

V is TRBV6-5 and J is TRBJ1-6; possibly TRBD1 for D (6 bases). The CDR3 extends over 13 amino acids. Per the germline V gene, CDR1 is MNHEY and CDR2 is SVGAGI. Deletions cut 6 bases from V and 10 bases from J, with 13 bases between. The CDR3 loop reads CASRQGFNSPLHF. In nucleotides, the CDR3 is TGTGCCAGCAGACAGGGATTTAACTCACCCCTCCACTTT.

This clone occurred a few times. The rearrangement joins TRBV6-1 to TRBJ1-5, with D hard to call. This CDR3 spans 15 amino acids. Trimming took 6 bases from V and 1 from J, leaving 13 bases between them. From germline, CDR1 is MNHNS and CDR2 SASEGT. Here the CDR3 reads CASSRRGTSNQPQHF. The CDR3 region has the DNA TGTGCCAGCAGCCGGAGAGGTACCAGCAATCAGCCCCAGCATTTT.

The chain employs TRBV6-5 and TRBJ1-1; no definite D call. Deletions cut 0 bases from V and 1 base from J, with 6 bases between. The CDR3 loop spans 14 amino acids. Germline V gives CDR1 MNHEY, CDR2 SVGAGI. Here the CDR3 DNA reads TGTGCCAGCAGTTACTCGGCGGAGAACACTGAAGCTTTCTTT. Its translation is CASSYSAENTEAFF.

The rearrangement joins TRBV7-2 to TRBJ2-7; 9 bases fit TRBD2. CDR1 and CDR2 from the germline V gene are SGHTA and FQGNSA. This CDR3 comprises 19 residues. Unmatched junction bases numbered 18, after V lost 4 bases and J lost 2 bases. Written as DNA, the CDR3 is TGTGCCAGCAGCTCCCCCAACCGGGGACTAGCCCGATTCCCCTACGAGCAGTACTTC. Amino acids: CASSSPNRGLARFPYEQYF.

The rearrangement links TRBV30 to TRBJ1-6; possible D gene TRBD1, 5 bases. V lost 5 bases and J lost 6, with 8 bases in between. This CDR3 is built from 12 residues. The germline CDR1 and CDR2 sequences are GTSNPN and SVGIG (reference sequence). The DNA for the CDR3 is TGTGCCTGGGACAGAGTTAATTCACCCCTCCACTTT. It is translated as CAWDRVNSPLHF.

The chain joins TRBV13 to TRBJ2-3, with D maybe TRBD2 (7 bases). This CDR3 has 16 residues. V lost 0 bases to trimming and J lost 2 bases, with 12 bases between them. Germline lookup yields CDR1 PRHDT and CDR2 FYEKMQ (reference sequence). The CDR3 sequence: CASSLGAGALTDTQYF. The CDR3 DNA reads TGTGCCAGCAGCTTAGGGGCGGGGGCACTCACAGATACGCAGTATTTT.

This clone was counted only a few times. The chain couples TRBV7-9 to TRBJ1-2; 7 bases match TRBD1. After removal of 3 bases from V and 8 bases from J, the junction contained 0 bases not matched to a gene. CDR3 length: 11 amino acids. The germline CDR1 and CDR2 sequences are SEHNR and FQNEAQ (reference sequence). CDR3 loop: CASSLGQGYTF. CDR3 DNA sequence: TGTGCCAGCAGCTTGGGACAGGGCTACACCTTC.

The V call is TRBV5-1, the J call TRBJ2-2, with TRBD1 as a possible D gene (6 bases). The V and J ends lost 1 base and 2 bases respectively, with 9 bases between them. The germline CDR1 and CDR2 sequences are SGHRS and YFSETQ. The CDR3 is made up of 15 amino acids. The CDR3 region is CASSLTGPNTGELFF. CDR3 coding DNA: TGCGCCAGCAGCTTGACAGGGCCTAACACCGGGGAGCTGTTTTTT.

The gene calls are TRBV18 and TRBJ1-2; tentatively, D is TRBD1 (5 bases). Germline V CDR1 and CDR2: KGHSH, LQKENI. This CDR3 is built from 15 residues. V gave up 2 bases and J gave up 2 bases, with 12 bases separating them. The DNA of the CDR3 is TGTGCCAGCTCACCAAGGGGTGACAGCAACTATGGCTACACCTTC. This gives the protein CASSPRGDSNYGYTF.

This chain connects TRBV2 to TRBJ1-2, with D tentatively TRBD1 (6 bases). Trimming pared 3 bases from V and 8 bases from J, leaving 13 bases between. Germline-derived CDR1 and CDR2 are SNHLY and FYNNEI. The CDR3 spans 13 residues. CDR3 coding DNA: TGTGCCAGCAGTGAGGTGGGAGGGGGAGGCTACACCTTC. This sequence encodes CASSEVGGGGYTF.

This clone was observed a few times. The rearrangement links TRBV18 to TRBJ1-3; 7 bases are a match to TRBD1. Trimming took 3 bases from V and 0 from J; bases not matched to a gene: 2. This CDR3 has 15 residues. CDR1 is KGHSH and CDR2 is LQKENI in the germline V gene. The CDR3 reads CASSPGQASGNTIYF. CDR3 sequence (DNA): TGTGCCAGCTCACCCGGACAGGCCTCTGGAAACACCATATATTTT. Complete variable domain (other parts from reference TRBV18 and TRBJ1-3): NAGVMQNPRHLVRRRGQEARLRCSPMKGHSHVYWYRQLPEEGLKFMVYLQKENIIDESGMPKERFSAEFPKEGPSILRIQQVVRGDSAAYFCASSPGQASGNTIYFGEGSWLTVV.

This clone occurred a few times. The chain uses TRBV6-1 and TRBJ1-5; possible D gene TRBD1, 6 bases. The CDR3 totals 14 residues. CDR1 MNHNS and CDR2 SASEGT come from the germline V gene. The V and J ends lost 4 bases and 3 bases respectively, with 10 bases between them. CDR3: CASSGGQFNQPQHF. CDR3 in DNA: TGTGCCAGCAGTGGGGGGCAGTTCAATCAGCCCCAGCATTTT.

This clone was counted once. The chain carries TRBV23-1 and TRBJ2-7; 11 positions match TRBD1. TRBV23-1 is known as an ORF, though its function is uncertain. V lost 7 bases, J lost 4 bases, and 6 bases stayed unmatched. This CDR3 contains 14 residues. The DNA for the CDR3 is TGCGCCAGCACTCCGGACAGGGGGCGTTACGAGCAGTACTTC. This sequence encodes CASTPDRGRYEQYF.

This chain links TRBV10-3 with TRBJ1-5, with D tentatively TRBD1 (6 bases). Germline V gives CDR1 ENHRY, CDR2 SYGVKD. The ends were cut back, 2 bases at V and 3 bases at J, with 17 bases in the middle. CDR3 length: 17 amino acids. CDR3 protein: CAISEGARGTLNQPQHF. The CDR3 region has the DNA TGTGCCATCAGTGAGGGGGCCAGGGGCACCCTCAATCAGCCCCAGCATTTT.

J is TRBJ2-1 and V is TRBV27; 10 positions match TRBD1. Unmatched junction bases numbered 1, after V lost 3 bases and J lost 5 bases. CDR1 and CDR2 (germline): MNHEY, SMNVEV (reference sequence). The CDR3 consists of 14 residues. Written as DNA, the CDR3 is TGTGCCAGCAGTTTCGGACAGGGGGACAATGAGCAGTTCTTC. It yields the protein CASSFGQGDNEQFF.

The chain joins TRBV19 to TRBJ1-1; TRBD1 aligns across 8 bases. Germline CDR1 is LNHDA and CDR2 is SQIVND (reference sequence). V was clipped by 9 bases and J by 3 bases; unmatched bases: 6. The CDR3 spans 13 residues. The CDR3 bases are TGTGCCAGCACAGGGGGACCTTACACTGAAGCTTTCTTT. It is translated as CASTGGPYTEAFF.

The chain couples TRBV6-5 to TRBJ2-1; 10 nucleotides match TRBD2. Losses at the gene ends were 6 bases for V and 6 bases for J; bases not matched to a gene: 2. Germline V gene data show CDR1 as MNHEY and CDR2 as SVGAGI. This CDR3 has 13 amino acids. In DNA form, the CDR3 reads TGTGCCAGCAGCAGACTAGCGGGCAATGAGCAGTTCTTC. Its protein product is CASSRLAGNEQFF.

The gene calls are TRBV5-4 and TRBJ2-5; possible D gene TRBD2, 6 bases. Germline CDR1 reads SGHNT; CDR2 reads YYREEE (reference sequence). This CDR3 contains 14 residues. Trimming took off 4 bases at V and 2 bases at J, with 12 bases between the two ends. This chain's CDR3 is CASSVWGVQETQYF. The CDR3 DNA sequence: TGTGCCAGCAGCGTCTGGGGGGTTCAAGAGACCCAGTACTTC.